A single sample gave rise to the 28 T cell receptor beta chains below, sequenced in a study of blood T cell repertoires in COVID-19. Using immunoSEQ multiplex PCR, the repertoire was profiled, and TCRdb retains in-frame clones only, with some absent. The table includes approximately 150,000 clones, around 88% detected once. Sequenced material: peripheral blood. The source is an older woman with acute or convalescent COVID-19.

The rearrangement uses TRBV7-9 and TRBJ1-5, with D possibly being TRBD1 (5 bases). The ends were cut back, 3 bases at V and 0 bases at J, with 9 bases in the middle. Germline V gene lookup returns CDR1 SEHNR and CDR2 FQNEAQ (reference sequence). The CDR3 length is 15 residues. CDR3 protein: CASSLQGLSNQPQHF. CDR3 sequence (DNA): TGTGCCAGCAGCTTGCAGGGTCTTAGCAATCAGCCCCAGCATTTT.

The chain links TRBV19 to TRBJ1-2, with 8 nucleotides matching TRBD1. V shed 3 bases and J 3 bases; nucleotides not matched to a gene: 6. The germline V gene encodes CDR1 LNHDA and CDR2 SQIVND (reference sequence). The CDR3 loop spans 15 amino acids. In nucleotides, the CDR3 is TGTGCCAGTAGTATCATTGGACAGGGCCACTATGGCTACACCTTC. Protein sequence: CASSIIGQGHYGYTF.

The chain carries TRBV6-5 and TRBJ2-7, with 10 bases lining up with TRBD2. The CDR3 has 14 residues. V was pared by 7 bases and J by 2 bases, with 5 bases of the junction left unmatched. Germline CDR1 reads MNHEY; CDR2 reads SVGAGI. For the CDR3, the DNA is TGTGCCAGCACCACGAGCGGGGGGGCCTACGAGCAGTACTTC. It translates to CASTTSGGAYEQYF.

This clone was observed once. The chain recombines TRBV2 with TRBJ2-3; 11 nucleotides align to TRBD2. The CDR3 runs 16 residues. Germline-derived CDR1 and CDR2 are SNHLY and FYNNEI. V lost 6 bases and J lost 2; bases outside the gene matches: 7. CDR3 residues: CASSELAGATTDTQYF. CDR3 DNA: TGTGCCAGCAGCGAACTAGCGGGGGCCACCACAGATACGCAGTATTTT.

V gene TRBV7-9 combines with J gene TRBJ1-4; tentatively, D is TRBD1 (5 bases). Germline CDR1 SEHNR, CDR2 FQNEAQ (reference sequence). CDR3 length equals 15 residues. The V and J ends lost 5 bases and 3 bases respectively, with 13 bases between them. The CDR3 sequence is CASSPRGGANEKLFF. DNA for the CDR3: TGTGCCAGCAGCCCCCGGGGGGGAGCTAATGAAAAACTGTTTTTT.

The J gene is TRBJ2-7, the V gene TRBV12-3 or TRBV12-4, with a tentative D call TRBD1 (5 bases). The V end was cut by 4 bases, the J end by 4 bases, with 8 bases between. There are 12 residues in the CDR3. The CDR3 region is CASSSQGYEQYF. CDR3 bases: TGTGCCAGCAGTTCCCAGGGTTACGAGCAGTACTTC.

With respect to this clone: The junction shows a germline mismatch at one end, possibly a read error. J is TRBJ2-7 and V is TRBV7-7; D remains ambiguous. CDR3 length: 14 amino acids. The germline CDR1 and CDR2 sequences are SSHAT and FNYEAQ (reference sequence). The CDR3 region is CASSPSESRAEQYF. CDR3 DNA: TGTGCTAGCAGCCCCTCCGAGTCCCGTGCCGAGCAGTACTTC.

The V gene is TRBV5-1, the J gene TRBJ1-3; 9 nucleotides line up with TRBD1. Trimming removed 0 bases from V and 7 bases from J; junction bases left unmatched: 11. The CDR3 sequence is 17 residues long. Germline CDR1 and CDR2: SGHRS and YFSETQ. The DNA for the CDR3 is TGCGCCAGCAGCTTGGGTGCATCGGGACAGGGAGGTAACACCATATATTTT. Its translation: CASSLGASGQGGNTIYF.

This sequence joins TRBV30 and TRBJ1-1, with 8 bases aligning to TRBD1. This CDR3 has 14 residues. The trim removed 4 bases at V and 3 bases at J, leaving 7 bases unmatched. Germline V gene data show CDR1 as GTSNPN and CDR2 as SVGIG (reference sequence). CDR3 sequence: CAWTPRTGYTEAFF. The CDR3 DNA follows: TGTGCCTGGACCCCCCGGACAGGGTACACTGAAGCTTTCTTT.

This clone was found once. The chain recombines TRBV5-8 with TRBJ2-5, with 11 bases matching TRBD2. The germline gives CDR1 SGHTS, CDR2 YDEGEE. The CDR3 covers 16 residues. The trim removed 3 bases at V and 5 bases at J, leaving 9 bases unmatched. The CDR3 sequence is CASSSGTSGGGETQYF. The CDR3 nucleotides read TGTGCCAGCAGCTCCGGGACTAGCGGCGGCGGGGAGACCCAGTACTTC.

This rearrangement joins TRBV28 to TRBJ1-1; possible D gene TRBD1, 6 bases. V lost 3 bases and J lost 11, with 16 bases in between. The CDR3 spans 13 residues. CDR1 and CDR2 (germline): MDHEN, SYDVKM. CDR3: CASSLEVTGRAFF. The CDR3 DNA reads TGTGCCAGCAGTTTGGAGGTGACAGGAAGGGCTTTCTTT. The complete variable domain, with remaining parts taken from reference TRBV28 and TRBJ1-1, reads DVKVTQSSRYLVKRTGEKVFLECVQDMDHENMFWYRQDPGLGLRLIYFSYDVKMKEKGDIPEGYSVSREKKERFSLILESASTNQTSMYLCASSLEVTGRAFFGQGTRLTVV.

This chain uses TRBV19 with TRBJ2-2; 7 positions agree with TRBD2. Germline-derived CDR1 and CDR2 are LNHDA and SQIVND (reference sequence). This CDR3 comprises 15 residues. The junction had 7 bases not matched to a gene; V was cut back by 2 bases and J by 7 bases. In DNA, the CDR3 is TGTGCCAGTAGTATAAGCGGGATAAAGGGCGGGGAGCTGTTTTTT. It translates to CASSISGIKGGELFF.

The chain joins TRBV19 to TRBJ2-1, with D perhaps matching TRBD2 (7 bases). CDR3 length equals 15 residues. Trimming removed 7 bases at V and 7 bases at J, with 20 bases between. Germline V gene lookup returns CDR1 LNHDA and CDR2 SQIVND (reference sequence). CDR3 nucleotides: TGTGCCAGTACCTCCCGCGGGGGCCTTCTGAATGAGCAGTTCTTC. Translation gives CASTSRGGLLNEQFF. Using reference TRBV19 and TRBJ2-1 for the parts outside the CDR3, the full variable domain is DGGITQSPKYLFRKEGQNVTLSCEQNLNHDAMYWYRQDPGQGLRLIYYSQIVNDFQKGDIAEGYSVSREKKESFPLTVTSAQKNPTAFYLCASTSRGGLLNEQFFGPGTRLTVL.

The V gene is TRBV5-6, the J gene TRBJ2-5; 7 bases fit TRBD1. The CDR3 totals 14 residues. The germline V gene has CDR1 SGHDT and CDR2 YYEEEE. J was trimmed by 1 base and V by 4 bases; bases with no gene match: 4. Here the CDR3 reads CASSPTGVQETQYF. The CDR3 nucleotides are TGTGCCAGCAGCCCTACAGGGGTCCAAGAGACCCAGTACTTC.

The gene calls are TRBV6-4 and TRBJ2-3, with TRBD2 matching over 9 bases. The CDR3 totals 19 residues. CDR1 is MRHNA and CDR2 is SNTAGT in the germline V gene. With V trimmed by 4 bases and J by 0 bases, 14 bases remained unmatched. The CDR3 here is CASSVKRWASGVSTDTQYF. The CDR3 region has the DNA TGTGCCAGCAGTGTGAAAAGATGGGCTAGCGGGGTTAGCACAGATACGCAGTATTTT.

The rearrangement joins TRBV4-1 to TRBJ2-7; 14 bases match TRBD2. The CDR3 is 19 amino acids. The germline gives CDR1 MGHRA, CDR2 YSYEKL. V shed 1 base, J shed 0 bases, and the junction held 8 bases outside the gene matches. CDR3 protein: CASSQVGLAGGPDSYEQYF. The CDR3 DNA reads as TGCGCCAGCAGCCAAGTTGGACTAGCGGGGGGACCCGACTCCTACGAGCAGTACTTC.

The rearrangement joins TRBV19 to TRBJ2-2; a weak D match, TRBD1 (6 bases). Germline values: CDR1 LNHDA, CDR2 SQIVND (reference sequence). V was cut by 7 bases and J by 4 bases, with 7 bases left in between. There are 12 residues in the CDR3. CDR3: CASKGGTGELFF. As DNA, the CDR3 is TGTGCCAGTAAAGGGGGCACCGGGGAGCTGTTTTTT.

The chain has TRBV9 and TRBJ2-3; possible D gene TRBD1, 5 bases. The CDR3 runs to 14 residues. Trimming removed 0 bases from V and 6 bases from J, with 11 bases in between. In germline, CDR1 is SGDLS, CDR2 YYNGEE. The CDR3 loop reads CASSVATAGDTQYF. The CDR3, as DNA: TGTGCCAGCAGCGTAGCTACGGCAGGGGATACGCAGTATTTT.

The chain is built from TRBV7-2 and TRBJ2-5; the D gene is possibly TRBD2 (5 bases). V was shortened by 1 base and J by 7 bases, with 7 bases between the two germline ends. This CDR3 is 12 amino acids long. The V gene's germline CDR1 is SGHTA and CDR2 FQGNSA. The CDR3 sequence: CASSLDSGTQYF. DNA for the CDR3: TGTGCCAGCAGCTTAGACAGCGGGACCCAGTACTTC. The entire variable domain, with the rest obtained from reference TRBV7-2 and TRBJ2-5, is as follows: GAGVSQSPSNKVTEKGKDVELRCDPISGHTALYWYRQSLGQGLEFLIYFQGNSAPDKSGLPSDRFSAERTGGSVSTLTIQRTQQEDSAVYLCASSLDSGTQYFGPGTRLLVL.

The chain's CDR3 is CASSIKTDLREGTEAFF. The CDR3 bases are TGTGCCAGCAGTATCAAGACAGACCTCCGGGAGGGCACTGAAGCTTTCTTT. The chain couples TRBV6-2 or TRBV6-3 to TRBJ1-1, with a tentative D call TRBD1 (5 bases). CDR3 size: 17 residues. V lost 5 bases and J lost 4, with 23 bases in between. The germline CDR1 and CDR2 sequences are MNHEY and SVGEGT.

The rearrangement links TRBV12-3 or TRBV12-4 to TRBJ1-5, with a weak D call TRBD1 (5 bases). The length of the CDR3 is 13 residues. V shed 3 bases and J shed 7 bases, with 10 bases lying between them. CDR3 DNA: TGTGCCAGCAGTTTCCAGACAGAACAGCCCCAGCATTTT. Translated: CASSFQTEQPQHF.

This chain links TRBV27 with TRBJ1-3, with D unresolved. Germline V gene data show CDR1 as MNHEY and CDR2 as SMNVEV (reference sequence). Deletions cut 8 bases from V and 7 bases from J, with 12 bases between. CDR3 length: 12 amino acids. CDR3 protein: CASPTPWNTIYF. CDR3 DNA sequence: TGTGCCAGCCCGACACCCTGGAACACCATATATTTT.

The CDR3 loop is CASSYGSGGEKLFF. Written as DNA, the CDR3 is TGTGCCAGCAGCTACGGGAGCGGGGGTGAAAAACTGTTTTTT. The rearrangement uses TRBV6-5 and TRBJ1-4, with D maybe TRBD1 (5 bases). This CDR3 spans 14 amino acids. CDR1 and CDR2 (germline): MNHEY, SVGAGI. V gave up 6 bases and J gave up 7 bases, with 15 bases separating them.

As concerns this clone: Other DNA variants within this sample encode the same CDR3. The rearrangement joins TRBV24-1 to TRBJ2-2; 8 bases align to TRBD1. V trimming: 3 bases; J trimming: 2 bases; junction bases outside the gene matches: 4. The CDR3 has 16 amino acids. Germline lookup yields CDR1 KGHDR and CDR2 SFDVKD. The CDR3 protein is CATSDPGTGNTGELFF. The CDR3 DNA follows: TGTGCCACCAGTGATCCCGGGACAGGCAACACCGGGGAGCTGTTTTTT.

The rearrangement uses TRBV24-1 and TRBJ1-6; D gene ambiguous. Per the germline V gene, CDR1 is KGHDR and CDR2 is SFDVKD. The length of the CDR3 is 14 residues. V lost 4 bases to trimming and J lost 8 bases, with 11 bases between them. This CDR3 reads CATSETGRDSPLHF. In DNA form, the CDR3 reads TGTGCCACCAGTGAAACCGGCCGGGATTCACCCCTCCACTTT.

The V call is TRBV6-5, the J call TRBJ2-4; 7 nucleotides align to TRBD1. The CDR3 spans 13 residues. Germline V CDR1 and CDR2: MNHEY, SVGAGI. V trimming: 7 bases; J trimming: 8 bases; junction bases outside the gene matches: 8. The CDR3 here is CASTEQGMDIQYF. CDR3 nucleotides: TGTGCCAGCACCGAACAGGGGATGGACATTCAGTACTTC.

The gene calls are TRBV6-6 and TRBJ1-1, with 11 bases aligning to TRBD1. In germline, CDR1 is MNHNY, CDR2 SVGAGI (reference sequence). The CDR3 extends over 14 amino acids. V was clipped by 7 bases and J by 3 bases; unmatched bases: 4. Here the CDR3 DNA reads TGTGCCAGCAAGGACAGGGGGCGGGACACTGAAGCTTTCTTT. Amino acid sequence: CASKDRGRDTEAFF.

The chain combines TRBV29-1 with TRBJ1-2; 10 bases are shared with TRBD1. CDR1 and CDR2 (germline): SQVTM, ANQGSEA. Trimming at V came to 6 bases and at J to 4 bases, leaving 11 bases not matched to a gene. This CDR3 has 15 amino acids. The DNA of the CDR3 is TGCAGCGTGACGACAGGGGGCGCGGTTCGCTATGGCTACACCTTC. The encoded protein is CSVTTGGAVRYGYTF.